Included here is one T cell receptor (beta chain) sequence, with context. Its cognate antigen is unknown. The data belong to a study of shared clonotypes between healthy human individuals. The V and J ends lost 6 bases and 0 bases respectively, with 12 bases between them. Per the germline V gene, CDR1 is MDHEN and CDR2 is SYDVKM. This CDR3 contains 15 residues. Study findings and constraints: At large depth, rarefaction still showed sorted-subset sequencing to be incomplete.

Each donor was a Caucasian adult residing in Nashville, Tennessee. For every subset, genomic DNA was evenly distributed across several immunoSEQ plates. The assay was immunoSEQ multiplex PCR, and TCRdb's table has in-frame clones only and misses some. The data hold some 2,100,000 clones, with approximately 96% observed a single time. The sequenced sample consisted of naive CD4+ T cells sorted from blood. The subset here: CD45RA+ positively selected. This TCR came from a man between 18 and 29 years old in good health. The gene calls are TRBV28 and TRBJ1-5, with D possibly being TRBD1 (6 bases). In nucleotides, the CDR3 is TGTGCCAGCAGGAACAGGGACTATAGCAATCAGCCCCAGCATTTT. This codes for CASRNRDYSNQPQHF. The entire variable domain, with the rest obtained from reference TRBV28 and TRBJ1-5, is as follows: DVKVTQSSRYLVKRTGEKVFLECVQDMDHENMFWYRQDPGLGLRLIYFSYDVKMKEKGDIPEGYSVSREKKERFSLILESASTNQTSMYLCASRNRDYSNQPQHFGDGTRLSIL.